The T cell receptor beta chain described here comes from a study of molecular identifiers for immune sequencing clone quantification (dated by TCRdb to about 2018). Notes on the research overall: In a replicate experiment, RNA from roughly 20,000 or 100,000 naive CD8 T cells was split into five aliquots, four of which were sequenced. The study was a methods study using CD8 T cells to benchmark molecular-identifier clustering-based TCR repertoire sequencing (MIDCIRS) and TCR RNA copy counting.

CDR1 is given as LGHNA and CDR2 as YSLEER, both from the germline V gene. Inclusive of the bounding cysteine and phenylalanine, the CDR3 is 15 residues long. The kept DNA is CDR3 alone, 45 bases in frame from the first base. V loses 2 bases, J loses 8 bases, and the germline ends lie 16 bases apart. Naive CD8 T cell libraries were made from about 20,000 to 1,000,000 sorted cells using 10%, 30% or 50% of purified RNA. Naive CD8 T cells, defined as CD8+CD4-CCR7+CD45RA+, were FACS-sorted into RLT Plus buffer on a BD FACSAria II. To test detection sensitivity, Jurkat RNA equal to around 11 TCR copies was added to samples of roughly 18,000-1,100,000 naive CD8 T cells. CD8 T cells were enriched using RosetteSep CD8+ T Cell Enrichment Cocktail and Ficoll-Paque, and the enriched cells then underwent ACK red cell lysis. Library prep was done by PCR. The reads were generated on a NextSeq 500. Bulk TCR libraries were prepared as previously described, using TCR primers listed in Table S5. Total RNA was purified with the Qiagen AllPrep DNA/RNA kit. Before analysis, reads from multiple sequencing runs of one library were combined. In the authors' own workflow: Reads were retained only if an exact TCR constant sequence was present, and the retained reads were trimmed to 150 nt and grouped according to their 12-nt molecular barcodes. Reads in each barcode group were sub-clustered using a 15% Levenshtein threshold, and a quality-weighted consensus sequence was built for each RNA molecule. Non-functional sequences were discarded, and so were lower-count sequences lying one edit away from another sequence. Based on fitting two negative binomial distributions, any barcode sub-cluster with under 20% of the maximum read count was discarded. Clones were called with MiXCR by TCRdb after fastp trimmed the public reads at Q25, and only in-frame beta chains were retained. Here each entry gathers all rows of one CDR3 protein and keeps the most common genes and DNA. These V and J calls originate from TCRdb's pipeline instead of the authors' own analysis. Here the sample has a few hundred thousand distinct CDR3 sequences; under 25% occur a single time. The ten largest clones represent around 0.74% of the sample.

Study-wide conclusions, independent of this receptor: Spiked-in Jurkat TCR RNA (approximately 9 copies' worth), which is not part of the donor repertoire, was contained in the naive libraries. Modeling estimated 2.5 to 3 recovered TCR RNA copies per cell, compared with around 9.7 by digital PCR, which implies 30% to 35% capture efficiency. Spiked-in Jurkat TCR RNA equal to a single cell's worth was reported to be detectable even within 1,100,000 naive CD8 T cells. Clones above 20 RNA copies held over 97% of molecules in CMV-specific effector cells but under 1% in naive cells. The sizes of highly expanded clones could end up underestimated when identical TCR molecules share a barcode. When barcode sub-clustering was not used, chimeric consensus sequences inflated TCR diversity, with chimeras reaching as high as 47%.

This clonotype has a handful of counts. What antigen it recognizes has not been identified. The input lacks base qualities; no much larger clone sits a single base away. Recombination linked TRBV4-3 to TRBJ2-1, with TRBD2 tentatively as D gene (6 bases match). Sequencing used naive CD8+ T cells from blood, with Jurkat cell RNA spiked in. The meaning of the sample's cell subset or site label: FACS-sorted CD8+CD4-CCR7+CD45RA+ naive T cells. This TCR was recovered from a human donor in good health. Some libraries in this study had Jurkat cell RNA spiked in. This receptor carries the CDR3 CASSQQTLSGHEQFF. The DNA sequence reads TGCGCCAGCAGCCAACAGACACTCAGCGGGCATGAGCAGTTCTTC.